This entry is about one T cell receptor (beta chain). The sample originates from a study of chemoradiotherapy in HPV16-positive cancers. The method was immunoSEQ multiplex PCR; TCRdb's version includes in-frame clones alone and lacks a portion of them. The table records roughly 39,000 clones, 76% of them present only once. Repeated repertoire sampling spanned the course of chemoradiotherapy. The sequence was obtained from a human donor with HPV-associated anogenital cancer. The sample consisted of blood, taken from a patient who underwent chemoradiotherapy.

The CDR3 loop is CASSPRTSGSSSTDTQYF. The DNA for the CDR3 is TGTGCCAGCTCACCAAGGACTAGCGGGTCCTCTAGCACAGATACGCAGTATTTT. The chain couples TRBV18 to TRBJ2-3; 11 positions agree with TRBD2. The CDR3 has 18 amino acids. The trim removed 2 bases at V and 0 bases at J, leaving 7 bases unmatched. Germline V gene data show CDR1 as KGHSH and CDR2 as LQKENI.